This entry lists 26 T cell receptor beta chains sequenced from one sample in a study of T cells in Graves' hyperthyroidism and ophthalmopathy. TCR beta CDR3 sequences were amplified from RNA transcripts. During a first-round RT-PCR of the TCR CDR3, the HTBI primer set was used. TCRdb re-called the multiplex PCR reads through MiXCR, storing one row per CDR3 protein. Of hundreds of thousands of distinct CDR3 sequences detected, 12% to 15% appear once; the ten largest clones hold 10% to 13%. Source material: blood. The receptors shown here come from a woman between 18 and 29 years old with Graves' hyperthyroidism.

This clonotype was seen ten or more times. The CDR3 loop is CSVPGLVKAIQYF. The CDR3 DNA sequence: TGCAGTGTACCGGGACTAGTGAAGGCTATTCAGTACTTC. This chain links TRBV20-1 with TRBJ2-4; 8 bases align to TRBD2. Losses at the gene ends were 7 bases for V and 10 bases for J; bases not matched to a gene: 12. Germline values: CDR1 DFQATT, CDR2 SNEGSKA (reference sequence). There are 13 residues in the CDR3.

This clonotype came up a few times. Without the conserved terminal phenylalanine or tryptophan, this CDR3 likely stems from a read error. The chain has TRBV15 and TRBJ1-1; no clear D. The germline gives CDR1 LNHNV, CDR2 YYDKDF (reference sequence). This CDR3 contains 14 residues. V lost 0 bases and J 5 bases, leaving 10 bases between the germline ends. In nucleotides, the CDR3 is TGTGCCACCAGCAGAGAGGGCCTGGTTACTGAAGCTTTCTCT. Its translation: CATSREGLVTEAFS.

Ten or more counts support this clonotype. At one end, the junction sequence differs from germline, possibly due to a read error. The V gene is TRBV5-1, the J gene TRBJ2-7; no clear D gene. Per the germline V gene, CDR1 is SGHRS and CDR2 is YFSETQ. The CDR3 covers 11 residues. The CDR3 region has the DNA TGTGCCAGCAGCCTGCTGGACGAGCAGTACTTC. It translates to CASSLLDEQYF.

This clonotype was detected only a few times. The gene calls are TRBV6-5 and TRBJ1-5; D might be TRBD1 (5 bases). The CDR3 runs 16 residues. From germline, CDR1 is MNHEY and CDR2 SVGAGI. Trimming shortened V by 0 bases and J by 4 bases, and 13 bases separated the two germline ends. The CDR3 DNA is TGTGCCAGCAGTTACTCAATACTAGGGGTTAATCAGCCCCAGCATTTT. Translation gives CASSYSILGVNQPQHF.

This clonotype was seen many times. The CDR3, as DNA: TGTGCCAGCACCGGGGCTAGCGGGAACACCGGGGAGCTGTTTTTT. Amino acid sequence: CASTGASGNTGELFF. V gene TRBV13 combines with J gene TRBJ2-2, with 7 bases that match TRBD2. This CDR3 is 15 amino acids long. The V gene's germline CDR1 is PRHDT and CDR2 FYEKMQ (reference sequence). V was pared by 7 bases and J by 1 base, with 6 bases of the junction left unmatched. Combining the CDR3 with reference TRBV13 and TRBJ2-2 gives the whole variable domain AAGVIQSPRHLIKEKRETATLKCYPIPRHDTVYWYQQGPGQDPQFLISFYEKMQSDKGSIPDRFSAQQFSDYHSELNMSSLELGDSALYFCASTGASGNTGELFFGEGSRLTVL.

This clonotype was seen many times. The chain joins TRBV7-2 to TRBJ2-3, with 10 bases that match TRBD2. The V and J ends lost 4 bases and 5 bases, in that order; junction bases with no gene match: 9. The CDR3 spans 16 residues. CDR1 is SGHTA, CDR2 FQGNSA, per germline. The CDR3 reads CASSSRLAGYQDTQYF. The DNA for the CDR3 is TGTGCCAGCAGCTCCCGACTAGCGGGTTACCAAGATACGCAGTATTTT.

This clonotype was detected ten times or more. This chain joins TRBV28 and TRBJ1-6; weak D call: TRBD1 (6 bases). From germline, CDR1 is MDHEN and CDR2 SYDVKM. This CDR3 spans 19 amino acids. Trimming left V 5 bases short and J 0 bases short, with 20 bases between. CDR3: CASSRTQTGRGSYNSPLHF. In DNA form, the CDR3 reads TGTGCCAGCAGTCGAACCCAGACAGGCCGGGGCTCCTATAATTCACCCCTCCACTTT.

The chain couples TRBV6-2 or TRBV6-3 to TRBJ2-2, with D hard to call. CDR1 is MNHEY, CDR2 SVGEGT, per germline. The CDR3 covers 16 residues. The V end was cut by 4 bases, the J end by 0 bases, with 12 bases between. The DNA of the CDR3 is TGTGCCAGCAGTTTCTACCGGACCGCGAACACCGGGGAGCTGTTTTTT. Translated: CASSFYRTANTGELFF.

This clonotype came up many times. V and J are TRBV12-3 or TRBV12-4 and TRBJ2-7, with D maybe TRBD2 (5 bases). The CDR3 length is 12 residues. V was clipped by 3 bases and J by 5 bases, with 8 bases between them. DNA of the CDR3: TGTGCCAGCAGTTTGCGGGCGGACGAGCAGTACTTC. Translated: CASSLRADEQYF.

A word on this clonotype: A much more abundant neighbour one base away suggests this may be a read error. For the CDR3, the DNA is TGTGCCAGCAGTTTTAACGACAGGGGGACAGATACGCAGTATTTT. Translating it yields CASSFNDRGTDTQYF. The chain recombines TRBV12-3 or TRBV12-4 with TRBJ2-3; 9 bases line up with TRBD1. The V and J ends lost 3 bases and 3 bases, in that order; junction bases with no gene match: 4. This CDR3 is built from 15 residues.

The V gene is TRBV4-1, the J gene TRBJ2-7; D ambiguous. The CDR3 is made up of 16 amino acids. The V gene lost 0 bases and the J gene lost 2 bases, with 14 bases spanning the gap. Germline V gene lookup returns CDR1 MGHRA and CDR2 YSYEKL. The CDR3 loop is CASSQDTPDATYEQYF. In nucleotides, the CDR3 is TGCGCCAGCAGCCAAGATACTCCGGACGCGACCTACGAGCAGTACTTC.

This clonotype was picked up many times. In DNA, the CDR3 is TGTGCCACCAGTGATTCGGGACAGGGACAAGGTGGCTACACCTTC. Protein: CATSDSGQGQGGYTF. This chain uses TRBV24-1 with TRBJ1-2, with TRBD1 matching 9 bases. Looked up from germline, CDR1 is KGHDR and CDR2 is SFDVKD. With V trimmed by 2 bases and J by 7 bases, 7 bases remained unmatched. This CDR3 has 15 amino acids.

This clonotype was seen a few times. The chain links TRBV10-3 to TRBJ2-1; the D gene is possibly TRBD1 (8 bases). The germline V gene has CDR1 ENHRY and CDR2 SYGVKD. The ends were cut back, 6 bases at V and 2 bases at J, with 29 bases in the middle. The CDR3 is 20 amino acids. The chain's CDR3 is CAIRGLDRVSSAGTYNEQFF. The CDR3 region has the DNA TGTGCCATCAGGGGCCTGGACAGGGTGAGTTCAGCGGGGACCTACAATGAGCAGTTCTTC.

This chain uses TRBV7-8 with TRBJ2-3, with TRBD2 matching over 8 bases. The trim removed 3 bases at V and 6 bases at J, leaving 5 bases unmatched. The CDR3 is 14 residues long. Germline values: CDR1 SGHVS, CDR2 FQNEAQ. The CDR3 protein is CASSLDGLADTQYF. In DNA form, the CDR3 reads TGTGCCAGCAGCTTGGATGGACTAGCTGATACGCAGTATTTT.

This clonotype was observed at least ten times. The rearrangement uses TRBV28 and TRBJ2-5, with D tentatively TRBD2 (6 bases). This CDR3 is built from 15 residues. V was cut by 6 bases and J by 3 bases, with 17 bases left in between. The germline V gene has CDR1 MDHEN and CDR2 SYDVKM. CDR3 sequence (DNA): TGTGCCAGCAGGGGTACGGGAGTGCCCGAAGAGACCCAGTACTTC. This codes for CASRGTGVPEETQYF. Full variable domain (outside the CDR3, taken from reference TRBV28 and TRBJ2-5): DVKVTQSSRYLVKRTGEKVFLECVQDMDHENMFWYRQDPGLGLRLIYFSYDVKMKEKGDIPEGYSVSREKKERFSLILESASTNQTSMYLCASRGTGVPEETQYFGPGTRLLVL.

This clonotype was counted a few times. The chain couples TRBV29-1 to TRBJ1-1; D is perhaps TRBD1 (5 bases). From germline, CDR1 is SQVTM and CDR2 ANQGSEA. The V end was cut by 7 bases, the J end by 6 bases, with 12 bases between. There are 11 residues in the CDR3. Here the CDR3 DNA reads TGCAGCGCCCTGAAGGGGCCTGAAGCTTTCTTT. Its protein is CSALKGPEAFF.

V usage is TRBV4-1 and J usage is TRBJ2-7; D is ambiguous. The germline V gene encodes CDR1 MGHRA and CDR2 YSYEKL. V gave up 3 bases and J gave up 1 base, with 7 bases separating them. This CDR3 has 13 residues. The CDR3: CASSHQQSYEQYF. CDR3 coding DNA: TGCGCCAGCAGCCACCAACAGTCCTACGAGCAGTACTTC.

This clonotype was observed a few times. With a much larger clone just one base away, this may be a read error. This sequence joins TRBV11-2 and TRBJ1-2, with D maybe TRBD1 (5 bases). CDR3 size: 16 residues. Trimming took 1 base from V and 3 from J, leaving 15 bases between them. Germline V lookup: CDR1 SGHAT, CDR2 FQNNGV. The CDR3 sequence: CASSLAGRGRDYGYTF. CDR3 bases: TGTGCCAGCAGCTTAGCTGGCCGGGGGAGGGACTATGGCTACACCTTC.

This clonotype was detected ten times or more. The chain employs TRBV4-1 and TRBJ2-5; no clear D. CDR3 size: 14 residues. V gave up 0 bases and J gave up 5 bases, with 10 bases separating them. CDR1 and CDR2 (germline): MGHRA, YSYEKL. The CDR3 here is CASSQDWRPETQYF. The CDR3 region has the DNA TGCGCCAGCAGCCAAGATTGGCGGCCGGAGACCCAGTACTTC.

This clonotype appeared a few times. J is TRBJ1-5 and V is TRBV19, with 7 positions matching TRBD1. Germline V lookup: CDR1 LNHDA, CDR2 SQIVND (reference sequence). V shed 7 bases and J 0 bases; nucleotides not matched to a gene: 18. The CDR3 consists of 19 residues. CDR3 in amino acids: CASTPRPAGGIYSNQPQHF. The CDR3 DNA reads as TGTGCCAGTACTCCTAGGCCGGCAGGGGGGATTTATAGCAATCAGCCCCAGCATTTT.

The sample holds many counts of this clonotype. This chain uses TRBV11-2 with TRBJ1-5, with TRBD1 matching over 8 bases. The V and J ends lost 5 bases and 6 bases, in that order; junction bases with no gene match: 6. Germline V lookup: CDR1 SGHAT, CDR2 FQNNGV. The CDR3 has 14 amino acids. The CDR3: CASSDDRGGQPQHF. In DNA, the CDR3 is TGTGCCAGCAGCGACGACAGGGGAGGTCAGCCCCAGCATTTT.

V gene TRBV3-1 combines with J gene TRBJ1-1; D ambiguous. V lost 5 bases, J lost 6 bases, and 13 bases lay in between. Germline V gene lookup returns CDR1 LGHDT and CDR2 YNNKEL (reference sequence). The CDR3 contains 13 residues. CDR3 in amino acids: CASSTEGGSEAFF. Written as DNA, the CDR3 is TGTGCCAGCAGCACAGAGGGAGGCTCTGAAGCTTTCTTT.

V usage is TRBV5-4 and J usage is TRBJ2-2; D perhaps matches TRBD2 (6 bases). CDR1 SGHNT and CDR2 YYREEE come from the germline V gene (reference sequence). Trimming shortened V by 3 bases and J by 4 bases, and 13 bases separated the two germline ends. The CDR3 totals 15 residues. The CDR3 loop is CASSSSSVFTGELFF. The CDR3 DNA is TGTGCCAGCAGCTCCTCTAGCGTATTCACCGGGGAGCTGTTTTTT.

This clonotype was seen repeatedly, ten times or more. The chain combines TRBV2 with TRBJ2-3; 12 nucleotides agree with TRBD2. Unmatched junction bases numbered 20, after V lost 0 bases and J lost 7 bases. CDR1 is SNHLY, CDR2 FYNNEI, per germline. The CDR3 length is 21 residues. CDR3 loop: CASSEATGERRLAGGQYTQYF. CDR3 DNA sequence: TGTGCCAGCAGTGAAGCGACAGGGGAGCGGCGGCTAGCGGGAGGGCAGTATACGCAGTATTTT.

The J gene is TRBJ2-2, the V gene TRBV7-9; D gene ambiguous. Germline-derived CDR1 and CDR2 are SEHNR and FQNEAQ (reference sequence). Trimming cost V 4 bases and J 7 bases, with 22 bases left between them. The CDR3 is 17 residues long. The CDR3 reads CASSSNSPPLGNGELFF. As DNA, the CDR3 is TGTGCCAGCAGCTCAAACTCACCCCCCTTGGGGAACGGGGAGCTGTTTTTT.

This clonotype was seen more than once but under ten times. The chain couples TRBV4-2 to TRBJ1-5, with TRBD1 matching 7 bases. The germline V gene encodes CDR1 LGHNA and CDR2 YNFKEQ. V gave up 0 bases and J gave up 3 bases; unmatched junction bases: 8. The CDR3 totals 17 residues. CDR3 DNA sequence: TGTGCCAGCAGCCAAGATCGTGACAGGGTACTCAATCAGCCCCAGCATTTT. Translating gives CASSQDRDRVLNQPQHF.